The source of this T cell receptor beta chain is a study of OX40 agonist ivuxolimab in advanced cancers. Study as a whole: Dose-escalation patients' cancers were hepatocellular carcinoma, melanoma, renal cell or head and neck cancer. Aged 23 to 79 with a mean of approximately 60 years, they were 75% to 85% male.

Comment on this clone: Antigen: not known.

CDR1 ENHRY and CDR2 SYGVKD come from the germline V gene. Trimming took 2 bases from V and 5 from J; bases not matched to a gene: 5. CDR3 length: 16 amino acids. Collection of blood occurred at baseline, at cycle 4 day 1, and at cycle 7 day 1. Study conclusions and caveats: There was clonal expansion of CD4+ and CD8+ blood T cells by week 6 at 0.1 to 3.0 mg/kg.

Assay used: immunoSEQ multiplex PCR; TCRdb lists only in-frame clones, some missing. The repertoire holds some 30,000 clones, 92% seen once, with 30% to 40% in the top ten. The chain has TRBV10-3 and TRBJ2-7; TRBD2 matches 14 bases. This TCR derives from an adult with an advanced solid tumor such as melanoma, head and neck, liver or kidney cancer. Sequencing used CD4+ or CD8+ T cells sorted from blood, obtained in a trial of the OX40 agonist ivuxolimab. The CDR3 DNA is TGTGCCATCAGTGAGATCGGGACTAGCGGGAGCCACGAGCAGTACTTC. Translating it yields CAISEIGTSGSHEQYF.